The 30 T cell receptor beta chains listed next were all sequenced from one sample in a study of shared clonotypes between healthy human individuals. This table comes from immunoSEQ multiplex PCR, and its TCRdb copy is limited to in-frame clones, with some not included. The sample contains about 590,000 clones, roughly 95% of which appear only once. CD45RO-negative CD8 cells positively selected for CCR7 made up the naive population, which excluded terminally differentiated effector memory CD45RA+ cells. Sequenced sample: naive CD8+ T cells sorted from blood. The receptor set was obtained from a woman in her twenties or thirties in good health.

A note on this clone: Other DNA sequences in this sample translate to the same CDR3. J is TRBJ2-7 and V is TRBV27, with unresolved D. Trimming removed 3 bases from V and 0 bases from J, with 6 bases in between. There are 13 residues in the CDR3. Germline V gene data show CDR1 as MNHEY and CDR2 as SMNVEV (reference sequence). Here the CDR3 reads CASSLASSYEQYF. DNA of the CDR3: TGTGCCAGCAGTTTGGCAAGCTCCTACGAGCAGTACTTC.

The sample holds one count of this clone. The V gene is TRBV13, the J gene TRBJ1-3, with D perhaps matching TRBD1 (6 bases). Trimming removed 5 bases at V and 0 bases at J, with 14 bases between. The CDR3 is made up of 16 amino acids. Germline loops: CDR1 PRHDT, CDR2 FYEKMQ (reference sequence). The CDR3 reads CASSQLADSSGNTIYF. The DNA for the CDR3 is TGTGCCAGCAGCCAACTTGCGGACAGCTCTGGAAACACCATATATTTT.

The CDR3 DNA reads as TGTGCCAGCAGTGTCGACAGGGTCAATCAGCCCCAGCATTTT. It is translated as CASSVDRVNQPQHF. The V gene is TRBV28, the J gene TRBJ1-5; 7 bases fit TRBD1. Germline lookup yields CDR1 MDHEN and CDR2 SYDVKM. The CDR3 contains 14 residues. Germline trimming cut 5 bases from V and 3 bases from J; bases unmatched to any gene: 4. The full variable domain, with the rest looked up from reference TRBV28 and TRBJ1-5, is DVKVTQSSRYLVKRTGEKVFLECVQDMDHENMFWYRQDPGLGLRLIYFSYDVKMKEKGDIPEGYSVSREKKERFSLILESASTNQTSMYLCASSVDRVNQPQHFGDGTRLSIL.

In DNA form, the CDR3 reads TGCGCCAGCAGCCAAGAAGGTGTAGCGGGAGTTGTAAATACGCAGTATTTT. Translated: CASSQEGVAGVVNTQYF. The V gene is TRBV4-1, the J gene TRBJ2-3, with TRBD2 matching over 9 bases. Trimming removed 0 bases from V and 7 bases from J; junction bases left unmatched: 11. Germline V gives CDR1 MGHRA, CDR2 YSYEKL. The CDR3 totals 17 residues.

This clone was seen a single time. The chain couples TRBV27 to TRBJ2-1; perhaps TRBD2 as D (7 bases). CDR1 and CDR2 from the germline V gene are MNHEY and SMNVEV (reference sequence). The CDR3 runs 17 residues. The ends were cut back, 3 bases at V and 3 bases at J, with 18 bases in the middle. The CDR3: CASSLGAGETFYNEQFF. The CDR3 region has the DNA TGTGCCAGCAGTTTGGGGGCGGGAGAAACCTTCTACAATGAGCAGTTCTTC.

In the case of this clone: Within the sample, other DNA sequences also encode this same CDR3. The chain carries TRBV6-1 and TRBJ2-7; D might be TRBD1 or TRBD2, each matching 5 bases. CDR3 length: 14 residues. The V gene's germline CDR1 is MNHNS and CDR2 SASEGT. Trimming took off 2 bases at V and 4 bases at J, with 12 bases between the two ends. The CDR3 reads CASSELGEVYEQYF. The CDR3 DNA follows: TGTGCCAGCAGTGAATTGGGGGAAGTTTACGAGCAGTACTTC.

The CDR3 sequence: CASTAPSSYNEQFF. The CDR3 bases are TGTGCCAGTACTGCCCCCAGCTCCTACAATGAGCAGTTCTTC. The V and J genes are TRBV19 and TRBJ2-1; D remains ambiguous. Trimming took 7 bases from V and 0 from J, leaving 10 bases between them. This CDR3 has 14 residues. Germline CDR1 is LNHDA and CDR2 is SQIVND (reference sequence).

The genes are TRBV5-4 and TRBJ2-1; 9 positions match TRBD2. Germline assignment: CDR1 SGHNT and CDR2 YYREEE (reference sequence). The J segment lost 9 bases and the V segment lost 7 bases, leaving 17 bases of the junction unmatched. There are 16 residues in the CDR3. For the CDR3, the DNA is TGTGCCAGCTGCCGCCGGCTAGCGGGACTTTTGTGTGAGCAGTTCTTC. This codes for CASCRRLAGLLCEQFF.

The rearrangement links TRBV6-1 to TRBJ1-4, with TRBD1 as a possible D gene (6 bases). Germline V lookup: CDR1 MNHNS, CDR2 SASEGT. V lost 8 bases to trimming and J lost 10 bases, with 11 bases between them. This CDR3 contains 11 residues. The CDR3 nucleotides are TGTGCCAGCGGGGGAGGGGGAAAACTGTTTTTT. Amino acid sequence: CASGGGGKLFF.

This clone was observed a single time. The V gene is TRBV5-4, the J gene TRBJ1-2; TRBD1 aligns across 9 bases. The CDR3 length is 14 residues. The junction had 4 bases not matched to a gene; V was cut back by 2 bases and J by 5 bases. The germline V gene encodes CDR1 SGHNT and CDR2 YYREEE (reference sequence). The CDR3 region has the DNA TGTGCCAGCAGCTTAGACAGGGGGATATATGGCTACACCTTC. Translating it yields CASSLDRGIYGYTF.

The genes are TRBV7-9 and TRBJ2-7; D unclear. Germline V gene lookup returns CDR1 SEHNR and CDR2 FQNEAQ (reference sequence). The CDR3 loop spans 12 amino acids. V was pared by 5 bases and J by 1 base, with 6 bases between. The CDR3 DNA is TGTGCCAGCAGCGCCACATCCTACGAGCAGTACTTC. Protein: CASSATSYEQYF.

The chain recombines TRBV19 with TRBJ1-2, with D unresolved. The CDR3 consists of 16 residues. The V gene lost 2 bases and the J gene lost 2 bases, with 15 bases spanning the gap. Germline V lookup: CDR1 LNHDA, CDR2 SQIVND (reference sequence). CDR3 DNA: TGTGCCAGTAGTATACCGGGCGACGCGGAAAACTATGGCTACACCTTC. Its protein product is CASSIPGDAENYGYTF.

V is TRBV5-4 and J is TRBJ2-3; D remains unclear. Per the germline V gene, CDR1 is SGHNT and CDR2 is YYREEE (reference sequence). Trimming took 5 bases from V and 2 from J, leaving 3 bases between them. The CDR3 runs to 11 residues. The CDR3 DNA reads TGTGCCAGCAGGAACACAGATACGCAGTATTTT. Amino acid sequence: CASRNTDTQYF.

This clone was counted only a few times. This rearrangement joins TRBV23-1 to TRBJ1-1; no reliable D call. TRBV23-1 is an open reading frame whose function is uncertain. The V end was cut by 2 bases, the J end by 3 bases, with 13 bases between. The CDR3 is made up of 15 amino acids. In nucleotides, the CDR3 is TGCGCCAGCAGTCAACCTAGCGGGAGGCACACTGAAGCTTTCTTT. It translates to CASSQPSGRHTEAFF.

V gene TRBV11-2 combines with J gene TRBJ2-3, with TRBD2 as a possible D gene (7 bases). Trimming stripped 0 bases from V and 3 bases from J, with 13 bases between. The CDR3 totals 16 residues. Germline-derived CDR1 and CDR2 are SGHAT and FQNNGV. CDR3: CASSLEVGGATDTQYF. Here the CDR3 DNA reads TGTGCCAGCAGCTTAGAGGTGGGGGGGGCGACAGATACGCAGTATTTT.

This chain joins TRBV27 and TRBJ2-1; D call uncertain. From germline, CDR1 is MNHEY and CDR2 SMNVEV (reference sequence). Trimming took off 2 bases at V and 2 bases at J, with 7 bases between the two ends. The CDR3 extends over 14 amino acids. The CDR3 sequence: CASSLLGTYNEQFF. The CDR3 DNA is TGTGCCAGCAGTTTACTGGGGACCTACAATGAGCAGTTCTTC.

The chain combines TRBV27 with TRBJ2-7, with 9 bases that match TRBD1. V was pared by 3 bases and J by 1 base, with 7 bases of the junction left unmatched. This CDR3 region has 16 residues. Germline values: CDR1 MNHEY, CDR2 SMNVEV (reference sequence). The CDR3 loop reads CASSFSQGALSYEQYF. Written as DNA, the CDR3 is TGTGCCAGCAGTTTTTCACAGGGGGCTTTGTCCTACGAGCAGTACTTC.

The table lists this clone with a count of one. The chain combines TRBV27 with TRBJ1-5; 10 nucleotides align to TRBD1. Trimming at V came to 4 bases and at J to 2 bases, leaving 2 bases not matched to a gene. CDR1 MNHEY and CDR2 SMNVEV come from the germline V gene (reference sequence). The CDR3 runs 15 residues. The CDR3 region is CASSYGTGGNQPQHF. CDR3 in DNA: TGTGCCAGCAGTTACGGGACAGGGGGCAATCAGCCCCAGCATTTT.

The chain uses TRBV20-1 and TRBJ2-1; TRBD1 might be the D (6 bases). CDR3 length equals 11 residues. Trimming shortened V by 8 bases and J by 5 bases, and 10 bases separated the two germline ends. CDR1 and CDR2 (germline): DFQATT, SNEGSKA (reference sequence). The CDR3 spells CSLGGDNEQFF. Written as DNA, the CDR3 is TGCAGTCTAGGGGGTGACAATGAGCAGTTCTTC.

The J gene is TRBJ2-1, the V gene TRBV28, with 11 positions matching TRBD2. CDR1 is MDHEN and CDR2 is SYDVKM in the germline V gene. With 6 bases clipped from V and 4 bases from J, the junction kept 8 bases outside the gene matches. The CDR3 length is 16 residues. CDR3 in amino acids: CASRPETSGTYNEQFF. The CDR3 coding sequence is TGTGCCAGCAGACCGGAGACTAGCGGGACTTACAATGAGCAGTTCTTC.

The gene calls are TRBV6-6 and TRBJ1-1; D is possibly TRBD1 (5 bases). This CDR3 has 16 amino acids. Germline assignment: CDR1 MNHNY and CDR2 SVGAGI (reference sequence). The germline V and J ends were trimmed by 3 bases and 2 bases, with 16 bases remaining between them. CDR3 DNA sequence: TGTGCCAGCAGTTATTTAGCTGGGGCCGATAACACTGAAGCTTTCTTT. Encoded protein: CASSYLAGADNTEAFF.

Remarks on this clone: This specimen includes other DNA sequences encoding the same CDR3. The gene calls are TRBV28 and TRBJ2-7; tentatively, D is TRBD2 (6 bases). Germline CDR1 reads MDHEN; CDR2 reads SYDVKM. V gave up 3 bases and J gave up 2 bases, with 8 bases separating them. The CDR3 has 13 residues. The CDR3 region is CASSFAGTYEQYF. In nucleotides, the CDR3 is TGTGCCAGCAGTTTCGCGGGGACCTACGAGCAGTACTTC.

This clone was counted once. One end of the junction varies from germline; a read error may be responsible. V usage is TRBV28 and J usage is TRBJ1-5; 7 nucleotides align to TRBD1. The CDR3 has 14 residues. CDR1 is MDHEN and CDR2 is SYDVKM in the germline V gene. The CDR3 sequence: CASSLGQSTQPQHF. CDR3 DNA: TGTGCCAGCAGTTTGGGACAGAGCACTCAGCCCCAGCATTTT.

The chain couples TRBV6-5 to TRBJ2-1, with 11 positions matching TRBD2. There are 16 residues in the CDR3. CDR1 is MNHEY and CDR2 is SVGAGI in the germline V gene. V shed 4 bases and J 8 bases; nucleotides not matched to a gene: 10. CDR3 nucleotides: TGTGCCAGCAGTTTCGATATCCTAGCGGGGGGTGATGAGCAGTTCTTC. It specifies CASSFDILAGGDEQFF.

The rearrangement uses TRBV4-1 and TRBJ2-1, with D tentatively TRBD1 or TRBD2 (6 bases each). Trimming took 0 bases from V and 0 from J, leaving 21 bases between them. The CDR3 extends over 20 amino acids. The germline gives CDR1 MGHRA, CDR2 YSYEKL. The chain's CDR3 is CASSQDGGRASGSSYNEQFF. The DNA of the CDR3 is TGCGCCAGCAGCCAAGATGGGGGCCGGGCGTCCGGGAGCTCCTACAATGAGCAGTTCTTC.

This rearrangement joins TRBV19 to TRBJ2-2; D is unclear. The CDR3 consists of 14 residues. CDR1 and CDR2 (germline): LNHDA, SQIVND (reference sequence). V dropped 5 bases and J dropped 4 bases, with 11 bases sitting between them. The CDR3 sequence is CASSFQPGTGELFF. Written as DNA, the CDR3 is TGTGCCAGTAGTTTCCAACCGGGCACCGGGGAGCTGTTTTTT.

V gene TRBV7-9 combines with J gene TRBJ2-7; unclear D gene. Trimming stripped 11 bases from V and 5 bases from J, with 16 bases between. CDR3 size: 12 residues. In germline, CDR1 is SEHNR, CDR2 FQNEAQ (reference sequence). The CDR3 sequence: CAGALADNEQYF. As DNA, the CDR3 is TGTGCCGGCGCATTGGCGGATAACGAGCAGTACTTC.

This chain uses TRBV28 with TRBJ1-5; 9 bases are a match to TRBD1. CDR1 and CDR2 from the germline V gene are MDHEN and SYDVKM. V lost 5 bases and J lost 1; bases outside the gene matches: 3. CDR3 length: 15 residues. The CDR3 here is CASSTTGGSNQPQHF. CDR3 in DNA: TGTGCCAGCAGTACAACAGGGGGCAGCAATCAGCCCCAGCATTTT.

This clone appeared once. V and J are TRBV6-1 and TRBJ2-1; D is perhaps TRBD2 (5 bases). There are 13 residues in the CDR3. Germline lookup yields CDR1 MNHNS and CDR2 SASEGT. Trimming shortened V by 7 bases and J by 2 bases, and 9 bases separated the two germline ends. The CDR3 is CASIASTYNEQFF. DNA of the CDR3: TGTGCCAGCATTGCTAGCACCTACAATGAGCAGTTCTTC.

The CDR3 DNA is TGTGCCAGCAGCTTAGATCTAGGGGAGACCCAGTACTTC. Its protein product is CASSLDLGETQYF. The chain has TRBV7-9 and TRBJ2-5, with D uncertain. Per germline, CDR1 SEHNR and CDR2 FQNEAQ (reference sequence). The CDR3 totals 13 residues. Between the trimmed V and J ends, which lost 1 base and 5 bases, there was a span of 8 bases.